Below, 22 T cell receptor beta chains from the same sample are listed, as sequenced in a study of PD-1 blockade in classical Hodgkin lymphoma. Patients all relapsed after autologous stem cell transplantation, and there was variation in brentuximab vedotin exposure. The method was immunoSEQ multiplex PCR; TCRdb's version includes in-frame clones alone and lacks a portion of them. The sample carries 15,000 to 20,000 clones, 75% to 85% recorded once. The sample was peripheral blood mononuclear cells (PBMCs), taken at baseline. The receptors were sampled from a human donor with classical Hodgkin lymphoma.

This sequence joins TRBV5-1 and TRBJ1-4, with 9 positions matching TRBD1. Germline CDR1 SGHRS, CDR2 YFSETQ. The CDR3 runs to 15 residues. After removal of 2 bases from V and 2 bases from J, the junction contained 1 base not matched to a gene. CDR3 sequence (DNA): TGCGCCAGCAGCTTCGGACAGGGGACTAATGAAAAACTGTTTTTT. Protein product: CASSFGQGTNEKLFF.

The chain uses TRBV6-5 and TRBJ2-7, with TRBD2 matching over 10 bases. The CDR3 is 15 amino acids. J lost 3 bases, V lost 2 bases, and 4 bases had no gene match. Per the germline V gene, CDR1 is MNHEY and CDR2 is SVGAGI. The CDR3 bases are TGTGCCAGCAGTTACGGGCTAGCGGGGGTCTACGAGCAGTACTTC. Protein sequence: CASSYGLAGVYEQYF.

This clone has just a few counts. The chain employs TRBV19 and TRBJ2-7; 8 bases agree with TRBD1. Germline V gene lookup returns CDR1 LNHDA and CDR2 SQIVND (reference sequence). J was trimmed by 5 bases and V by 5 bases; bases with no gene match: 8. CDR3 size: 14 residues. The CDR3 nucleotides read TGTGCCAGTAGTCCTTGGACAGGGTCGGACGAGCAGTACTTC. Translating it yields CASSPWTGSDEQYF.

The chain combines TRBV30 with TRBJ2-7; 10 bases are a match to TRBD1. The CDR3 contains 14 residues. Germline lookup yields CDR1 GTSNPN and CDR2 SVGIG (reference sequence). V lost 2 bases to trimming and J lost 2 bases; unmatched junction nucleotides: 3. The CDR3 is CAWSSGQGAYEQYF. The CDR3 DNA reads TGTGCCTGGAGTTCAGGACAGGGGGCCTACGAGCAGTACTTC.

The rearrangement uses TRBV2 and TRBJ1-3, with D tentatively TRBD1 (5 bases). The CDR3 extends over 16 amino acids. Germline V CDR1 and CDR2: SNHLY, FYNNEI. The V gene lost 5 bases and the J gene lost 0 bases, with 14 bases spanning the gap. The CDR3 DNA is TGTGCCAGCAGTCCTGCCTTCGGGACCTCTGGAAACACCATATATTTT. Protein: CASSPAFGTSGNTIYF.

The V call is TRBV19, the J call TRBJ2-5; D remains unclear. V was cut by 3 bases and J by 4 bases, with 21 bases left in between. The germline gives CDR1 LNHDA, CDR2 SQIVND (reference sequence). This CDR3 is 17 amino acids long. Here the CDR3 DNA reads TGTGCCAGTAGTATCCGGAGTATCGAAGGGTCGGTAGAGACCCAGTACTTC. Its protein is CASSIRSIEGSVETQYF.

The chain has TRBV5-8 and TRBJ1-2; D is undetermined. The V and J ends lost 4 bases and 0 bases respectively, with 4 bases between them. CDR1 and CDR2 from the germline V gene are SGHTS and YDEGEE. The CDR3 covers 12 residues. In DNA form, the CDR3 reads TGTGCCAGCAGCCAGGCTAACTATGGCTACACCTTC. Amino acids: CASSQANYGYTF.

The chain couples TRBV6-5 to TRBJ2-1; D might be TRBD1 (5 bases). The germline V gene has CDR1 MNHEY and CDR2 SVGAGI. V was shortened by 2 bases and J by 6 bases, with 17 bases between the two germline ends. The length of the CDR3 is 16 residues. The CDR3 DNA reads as TGTGCCAGCAGTTACGTCGCAGGGCCTTCCGGCAATGAGCAGTTCTTC. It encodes CASSYVAGPSGNEQFF.

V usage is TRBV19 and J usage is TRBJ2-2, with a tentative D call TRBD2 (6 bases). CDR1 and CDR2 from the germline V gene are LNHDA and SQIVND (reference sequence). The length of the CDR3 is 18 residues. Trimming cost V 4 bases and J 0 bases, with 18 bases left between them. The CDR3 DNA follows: TGTGCCAGTAGTACAACTTACTGGGGGGTCACGAACACCGGGGAGCTGTTTTTT. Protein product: CASSTTYWGVTNTGELFF.

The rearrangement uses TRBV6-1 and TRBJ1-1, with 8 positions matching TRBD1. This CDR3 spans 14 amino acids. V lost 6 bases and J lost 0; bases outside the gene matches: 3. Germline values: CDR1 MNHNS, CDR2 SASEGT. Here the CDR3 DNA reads TGTGCCAGCAGGCAGGGGGCGATGAACACTGAAGCTTTCTTT. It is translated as CASRQGAMNTEAFF.

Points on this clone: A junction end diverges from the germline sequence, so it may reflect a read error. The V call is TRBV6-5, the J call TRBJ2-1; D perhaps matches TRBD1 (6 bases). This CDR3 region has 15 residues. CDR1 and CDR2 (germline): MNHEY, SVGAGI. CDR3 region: CASFLPPGHYNEQFF. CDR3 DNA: TGTGCCAGCTTTCTACCCCCGGGACATTACAATGAACAGTTCTTC.

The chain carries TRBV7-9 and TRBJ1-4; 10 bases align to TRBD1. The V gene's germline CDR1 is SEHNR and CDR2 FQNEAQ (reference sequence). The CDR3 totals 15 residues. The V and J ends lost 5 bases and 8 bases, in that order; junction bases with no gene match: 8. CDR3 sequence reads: CASSGSGTGEEKLFF. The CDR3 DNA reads TGTGCCAGCAGCGGATCCGGGACAGGGGAGGAAAAACTGTTTTTT.

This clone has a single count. The CDR3 protein is CASSYPAPSKQYF. For the CDR3, the DNA is TGTGCCAGCAGCTACCCCGCGCCTAGCAAGCAGTACTTC. J is TRBJ2-7 and V is TRBV6-5; a weak D match, TRBD2 (5 bases). Per germline, CDR1 MNHEY and CDR2 SVGAGI. The CDR3 runs 13 residues. Trimming took off 6 bases at V and 8 bases at J, with 17 bases between the two ends.

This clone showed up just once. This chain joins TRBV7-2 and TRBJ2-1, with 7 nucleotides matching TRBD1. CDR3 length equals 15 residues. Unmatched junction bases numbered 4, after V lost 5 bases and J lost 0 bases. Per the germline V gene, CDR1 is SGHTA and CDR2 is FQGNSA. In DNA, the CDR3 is TGTGCCAGCAGCCCCGAGGGGGCCTCCTACAATGAGCAGTTCTTC. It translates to CASSPEGASYNEQFF. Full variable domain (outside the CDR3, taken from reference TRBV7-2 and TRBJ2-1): GAGVSQSPSNKVTEKGKDVELRCDPISGHTALYWYRQSLGQGLEFLIYFQGNSAPDKSGLPSDRFSAERTGGSVSTLTIQRTQQEDSAVYLCASSPEGASYNEQFFGPGTRLTVL.

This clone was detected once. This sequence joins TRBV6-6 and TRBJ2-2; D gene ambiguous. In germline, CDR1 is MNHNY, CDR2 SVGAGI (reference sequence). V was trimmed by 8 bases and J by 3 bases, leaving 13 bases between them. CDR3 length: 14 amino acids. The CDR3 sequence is CASWPDRDTGELFF. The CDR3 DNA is TGTGCCAGCTGGCCAGATCGAGACACCGGGGAGCTGTTTTTT.

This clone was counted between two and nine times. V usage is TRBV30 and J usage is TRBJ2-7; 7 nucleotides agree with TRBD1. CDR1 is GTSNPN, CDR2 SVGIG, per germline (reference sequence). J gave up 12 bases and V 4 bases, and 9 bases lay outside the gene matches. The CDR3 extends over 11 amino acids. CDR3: CAWTTGVDLYF. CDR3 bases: TGTGCCTGGACCACAGGGGTTGACCTGTACTTC.

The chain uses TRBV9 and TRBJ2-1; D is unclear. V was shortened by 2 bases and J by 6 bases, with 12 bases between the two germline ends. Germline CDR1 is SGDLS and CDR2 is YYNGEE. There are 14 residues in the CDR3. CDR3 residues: CASSVLGYSNEQFF. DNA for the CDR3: TGTGCCAGCAGCGTCCTTGGTTATTCCAATGAGCAGTTCTTC.

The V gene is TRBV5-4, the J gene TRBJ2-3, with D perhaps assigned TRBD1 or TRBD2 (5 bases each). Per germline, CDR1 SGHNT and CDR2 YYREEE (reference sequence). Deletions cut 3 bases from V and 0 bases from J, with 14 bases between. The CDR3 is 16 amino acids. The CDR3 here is CASSSGAGMSTDTQYF. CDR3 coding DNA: TGTGCCAGCAGCTCCGGGGCGGGCATGAGCACAGATACGCAGTATTTT.

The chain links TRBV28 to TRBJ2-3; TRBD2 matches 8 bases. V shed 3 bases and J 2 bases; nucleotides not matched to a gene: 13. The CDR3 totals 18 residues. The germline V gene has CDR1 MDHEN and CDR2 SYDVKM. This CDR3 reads CASSFSGAQSFDTDTQYF. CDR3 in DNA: TGTGCCAGCAGTTTTAGCGGGGCCCAAAGTTTCGACACAGATACGCAGTATTTT.

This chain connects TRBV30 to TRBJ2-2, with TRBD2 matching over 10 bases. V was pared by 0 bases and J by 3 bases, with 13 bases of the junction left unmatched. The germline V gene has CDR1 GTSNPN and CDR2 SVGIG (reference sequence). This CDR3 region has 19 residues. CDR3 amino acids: CAWSVSGGLAISDTGELFF. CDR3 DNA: TGTGCCTGGAGTGTTTCTGGGGGACTAGCGATTTCCGACACCGGGGAGCTGTTTTTT. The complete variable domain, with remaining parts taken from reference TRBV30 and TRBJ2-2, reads SQTIHQWPATLVQPVGSPLSLECTVEGTSNPNLYWYRQAAGRGLQLLFYSVGIGQISSEVPQNLSASRPQDRQFILSSKKLLLSDSGFYLCAWSVSGGLAISDTGELFFGEGSRLTVL.

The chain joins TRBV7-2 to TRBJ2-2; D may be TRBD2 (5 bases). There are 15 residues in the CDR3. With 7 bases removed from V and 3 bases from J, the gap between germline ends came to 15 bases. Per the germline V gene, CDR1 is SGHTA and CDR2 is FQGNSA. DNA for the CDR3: TGTGCCAGCACCCCACGGGGTCTCCACACCGGGGAGCTGTTTTTT. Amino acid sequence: CASTPRGLHTGELFF.

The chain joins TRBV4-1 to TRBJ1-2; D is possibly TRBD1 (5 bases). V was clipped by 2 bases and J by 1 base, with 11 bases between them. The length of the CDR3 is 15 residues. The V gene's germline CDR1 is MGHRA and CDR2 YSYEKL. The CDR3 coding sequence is TGCGCCAGCAGCCAACCGACAGCTTTTAACTATGGCTACACCTTC. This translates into CASSQPTAFNYGYTF.